This T cell receptor beta chain stems from a study of cytomegalovirus exposure and HLA in healthy donors. Study-wide findings and caveats: Certain indistinguishable V segments, among them TRBV6-2 and TRBV6-3, were excluded. A later analysis found most CMV-associated TCR beta chains apparently HLA-restricted. Later analysis demonstrated an association between a missense DCLRE1C variant and TCR beta V- and J-gene trimming. More clonal expansion characterized HLA-associated TCR beta chains than equally common others in a later analysis.

In the case of this clone: What it binds is unknown.

The PCR was carried out with 60 Vbeta primers and 13 Jbeta primers. Clones were read by immunoSEQ multiplex PCR, and TCRdb kept only the in-frame ones, dropping some. Of about 130,000 clones detected, about 83% appear once; the ten largest clones hold around 1.2%. The CDR3 loop spans 18 amino acids. CDR1 is LNHDA and CDR2 is SQIVND in the germline V gene (reference sequence). V was cut by 6 bases and J by 6 bases, with 27 bases left in between. This receptor was taken from a girl aged 2-15 years in good health and CMV-seronegative. The chain is built from TRBV19 and TRBJ2-1; D possibly corresponds to TRBD2 (6 bases). The sample comprised PBMCs. CDR3 region: CASRNRLNSGRRGNEQFF. As DNA, the CDR3 is TGTGCCAGTAGGAATCGATTAAATAGCGGCCGGCGCGGCAATGAGCAGTTCTTC.